What follows are 30 T cell receptor beta chains derived from one specimen sequenced in a study of cytomegalovirus exposure and HLA in healthy donors. Sequenced by immunoSEQ multiplex PCR; TCRdb stores in-frame clones only, minus some. The sample consists of tens of thousands of clones, roughly 94% of them appearing once. The specimen was PBMCs. The receptors shown here come from a woman younger than 35 in good health and CMV-seropositive.

V usage is TRBV15 and J usage is TRBJ2-7; 8 bases are a match to TRBD2. V gave up 0 bases and J gave up 4 bases; unmatched junction bases: 2. The CDR3 is made up of 14 amino acids. Germline CDR1 is LNHNV and CDR2 is YYDKDF (reference sequence). As DNA, the CDR3 is TGTGCCACCAGCAGAGATCGGGGGGGATACGAGCAGTACTTC. Amino acids: CATSRDRGGYEQYF. The variable domain in full, completed from reference TRBV15 and TRBJ2-7, reads DAMVIQNPRYQVTQFGKPVTLSCSQTLNHNVMYWYQQKSSQAPKLLFHYYDKDFNNEADTPDNFQSRRPNTSFCFLDIRSPGLGDTAMYLCATSRDRGGYEQYFGPGTRLTVT.

This clone was seen only once. The V call is TRBV29-1, the J call TRBJ2-2, with D tentatively TRBD1 (6 bases). V lost 0 bases and J 6 bases, leaving 11 bases between the germline ends. Germline V gene data show CDR1 as SQVTM and CDR2 as ANQGSEA. The length of the CDR3 is 14 residues. The CDR3 DNA follows: TGCAGCGTTGAAGAAGGGGGAGACCCCGGGGAGCTGTTTTTT. Residues: CSVEEGGDPGELFF.

V usage is TRBV5-1 and J usage is TRBJ2-3; 12 nucleotides match TRBD2. The CDR3 contains 18 residues. CDR1 and CDR2 from the germline V gene are SGHRS and YFSETQ. Trimming removed 0 bases from V and 2 bases from J; junction bases left unmatched: 7. The CDR3 spells CASSLVGLAGLYTDTQYF. In DNA form, the CDR3 reads TGCGCCAGCAGCTTGGTGGGACTAGCGGGTCTTTACACAGATACGCAGTATTTT.

The V and J genes are TRBV28 and TRBJ2-1, with TRBD2 identical over 9 bases. The germline gives CDR1 MDHEN, CDR2 SYDVKM. The J segment lost 9 bases and the V segment lost 4 bases, leaving 10 bases of the junction unmatched. The CDR3 loop spans 15 amino acids. The CDR3 bases are TGTGCCAGCAGTTGGATGGGGCGGGGGGGCCGTGAGCAGTTCTTC. Translated: CASSWMGRGGREQFF.

A few counts support this clone. The chain carries TRBV6-6 and TRBJ1-6, with TRBD1 identical over 7 bases. CDR1 is MNHNY and CDR2 is SVGAGI in the germline V gene (reference sequence). The CDR3 has 14 amino acids. V lost 5 bases to trimming and J lost 11 bases; unmatched junction nucleotides: 9. CDR3 nucleotides: TGTGCCAGCAGTACCGGACAGGCTTATCCACCCCTCCACTTT. Its translation: CASSTGQAYPPLHF.

J is TRBJ2-7 and V is TRBV10-3, with 9 bases that match TRBD1. After removal of 4 bases from V and 6 bases from J, the junction contained 10 bases not matched to a gene. In germline, CDR1 is ENHRY, CDR2 SYGVKD. The CDR3 has 15 residues. CDR3 residues: CAISGGEDRGLEQYF. The CDR3 nucleotides are TGTGCCATCAGTGGAGGTGAGGACAGGGGCCTCGAGCAGTACTTC.

The CDR3 nucleotides read TGTGCCAGCAGCACCCGACAGGGGAGCGGGGAGCAGTACTTC. This encodes CASSTRQGSGEQYF. The chain links TRBV11-2 to TRBJ2-7; 8 bases map to TRBD1. The CDR3 spans 14 residues. V dropped 5 bases and J dropped 7; count of bases not matched to a gene: 10. CDR1 and CDR2 (germline): SGHAT, FQNNGV.

The chain links TRBV5-1 to TRBJ1-1, with 7 bases aligning to TRBD1. This CDR3 contains 13 residues. Germline trimming cut 0 bases from V and 7 bases from J; bases unmatched to any gene: 3. CDR1 is SGHRS, CDR2 YFSETQ, per germline. This CDR3 reads CASSLGRGDEAFF. CDR3 in DNA: TGCGCCAGCAGCTTGGGCAGGGGGGATGAAGCTTTCTTT. Combining the CDR3 with reference TRBV5-1 and TRBJ1-1 gives the whole variable domain KAGVTQTPRYLIKTRGQQVTLSCSPISGHRSVSWYQQTPGQGLQFLFEYFSETQRNKGNFPGRFSGRQFSNSRSEMNVSTLELGDSALYLCASSLGRGDEAFFGQGTRLTVV.

A note on this clone: Different DNA sequences within this sample yield the same CDR3. CDR3 sequence reads: CASSARAGETQYF. The CDR3 DNA follows: TGTGCCAGCAGTGCCCGGGCGGGGGAGACCCAGTACTTC. The chain joins TRBV6-4 to TRBJ2-5; perhaps TRBD2 as D (6 bases). Germline V CDR1 and CDR2: MRHNA, SNTAGT. The CDR3 spans 13 residues. V shed 4 bases and J shed 5 bases, with 11 bases lying between them.

This rearrangement joins TRBV2 to TRBJ2-5, with a tentative D call TRBD1 (6 bases). The length of the CDR3 is 15 residues. The V and J ends lost 6 bases and 5 bases respectively, with 19 bases between them. Germline-derived CDR1 and CDR2 are SNHLY and FYNNEI. Here the CDR3 DNA reads TGTGCCAGCAGAGGCCGTAACAGGGTTGGGGAGACCCAGTACTTC. Amino acids: CASRGRNRVGETQYF. The variable domain in full, completed from reference TRBV2 and TRBJ2-5, reads EPEVTQTPSHQVTQMGQEVILRCVPISNHLYFYWYRQILGQKVEFLVSFYNNEISEKSEIFDDQFSVERPDGSNFTLKIRSTKLEDSAMYFCASRGRNRVGETQYFGPGTRLLVL.

The V gene is TRBV5-1, the J gene TRBJ1-3; unclear D gene. Germline assignment: CDR1 SGHRS and CDR2 YFSETQ. The CDR3 contains 16 residues. V lost 1 base to trimming and J lost 4 bases, with 15 bases between them. CDR3 protein: CASSLSRLPGGNTIYF. The CDR3 nucleotides read TGCGCCAGCAGCTTGTCCCGCTTACCGGGGGGAAACACCATATATTTT.

The chain employs TRBV7-2 and TRBJ1-1; D not resolved. Germline loops: CDR1 SGHTA, CDR2 FQGNSA. The CDR3 is 14 amino acids. The V end was cut by 3 bases, the J end by 0 bases, with 8 bases between. The CDR3 region has the DNA TGTGCCAGCAGCTTGGAGACCCTGAACACTGAAGCTTTCTTT. This translates into CASSLETLNTEAFF.

The chain recombines TRBV6-5 with TRBJ2-7; TRBD2 matches at 10 bases. Germline V gives CDR1 MNHEY, CDR2 SVGAGI. The CDR3 length is 14 residues. Unmatched junction bases numbered 1, after V lost 5 bases and J lost 0 bases. CDR3 bases: TGTGCCAGCAGTGAGCGGGGGGGCTCCTACGAGCAGTACTTC. Protein sequence: CASSERGGSYEQYF.

This sequence joins TRBV6-5 and TRBJ2-7; D call uncertain. CDR1 is MNHEY, CDR2 SVGAGI, per germline. This CDR3 is 14 amino acids long. The V end was cut by 0 bases, the J end by 0 bases, with 6 bases between. The CDR3 loop is CASSYSASSYEQYF. For the CDR3, the DNA is TGTGCCAGCAGTTACTCTGCCAGCTCCTACGAGCAGTACTTC.

The chain links TRBV4-3 to TRBJ2-2, with 8 bases that match TRBD2. Germline trimming cut 3 bases from V and 1 base from J; bases unmatched to any gene: 13. The germline V gene encodes CDR1 LGHNA and CDR2 YSLEER. The CDR3 has 19 residues. The CDR3 coding sequence is TGCGCCAGCAGCCACTCTCAACGGGGGCTAGCGGGGAACACCGGGGAGCTGTTTTTT. Amino acids: CASSHSQRGLAGNTGELFF.

The chain carries TRBV23-1 and TRBJ2-2; perhaps TRBD2 as D (6 bases). TRBV23-1 is assigned to the ORF class and has an uncertain function. V was cut by 0 bases and J by 6 bases, with 17 bases left in between. The CDR3 is 17 residues long. CDR3 bases: TGCGCCAGCAGTCAATCGAACAAGGAGGGACGGTCCGGGGAGCTGTTTTTT. Amino acid sequence: CASSQSNKEGRSGELFF.

The rearrangement links TRBV11-2 to TRBJ1-2; TRBD1 might be the D (6 bases). The CDR3 sequence is 16 residues long. V shed 6 bases and J shed 1 base, with 18 bases lying between them. Germline V gene data show CDR1 as SGHAT and CDR2 as FQNNGV. The CDR3 loop reads CASRPPGTYYNYGYTF. CDR3 DNA sequence: TGTGCCAGCAGACCTCCCGGGACATACTATAACTATGGCTACACCTTC. Based on the CDR3 plus reference TRBV11-2 and TRBJ1-2, the full variable domain is EAGVAQSPRYKIIEKRQSVAFWCNPISGHATLYWYQQILGQGPKLLIQFQNNGVVDDSQLPKDRFSAERLKGVDSTLKIQPAKLEDSAVYLCASRPPGTYYNYGYTFGSGTRLTVV.

The chain is built from TRBV4-1 and TRBJ2-1; TRBD2 aligns across 7 bases. This CDR3 region has 16 residues. Germline CDR1 and CDR2: MGHRA and YSYEKL. Unmatched junction bases numbered 12, after V lost 1 base and J lost 9 bases. The chain's CDR3 is CASSQVLGEGLTEQFF. The CDR3 DNA sequence: TGCGCCAGCAGCCAAGTCTTGGGGGAGGGCCTAACTGAGCAGTTCTTC.

This clone was seen once. The chain carries TRBV4-1 and TRBJ2-1; D perhaps matches TRBD2 (7 bases). Germline V lookup: CDR1 MGHRA, CDR2 YSYEKL. This CDR3 spans 16 amino acids. V was cut by 1 base and J by 4 bases, with 14 bases left in between. This CDR3 reads CASSQGSAGAYNEQFF. CDR3 in DNA: TGCGCCAGCAGCCAAGGGTCGGCGGGGGCTTACAATGAGCAGTTCTTC.

V gene TRBV10-2 combines with J gene TRBJ2-1; a weak D match, TRBD2 (6 bases). The CDR3 runs 15 residues. CDR1 WSHSY and CDR2 SAAADI come from the germline V gene. The V end lost 5 bases, the J end lost 4 bases, and 15 bases lay between the germline ends. CDR3 in amino acids: CASSPSGHPYNEQFF. CDR3 bases: TGCGCCAGCAGTCCGAGCGGGCACCCATACAATGAGCAGTTCTTC.

The chain is built from TRBV6-1 and TRBJ2-1; 7 nucleotides line up with TRBD1. This CDR3 spans 16 amino acids. CDR1 MNHNS and CDR2 SASEGT come from the germline V gene. V lost 3 bases to trimming and J lost 1 base; unmatched junction nucleotides: 6. Here the CDR3 DNA reads TGTGCCAGCAGTGATAGGACAGGTACGTCCTACAATGAGCAGTTCTTC. It is translated as CASSDRTGTSYNEQFF.

The chain uses TRBV28 and TRBJ2-3; D might be TRBD2 (6 bases). The CDR3 consists of 14 residues. The germline V gene has CDR1 MDHEN and CDR2 SYDVKM. The CDR3 DNA is TGTGCGACCGGAGGGTCCGAAGGCACAGATACGCAGTATTTT. Residues: CATGGSEGTDTQYF.

The chain has TRBV9 and TRBJ2-7, with 9 bases fitting TRBD2. There are 16 residues in the CDR3. Germline V gene lookup returns CDR1 SGDLS and CDR2 YYNGEE. The V and J ends lost 3 bases and 5 bases, in that order; junction bases with no gene match: 12. The CDR3 sequence: CASSGGTSSPRDEQYF. The DNA of the CDR3 is TGTGCCAGCAGCGGAGGGACTAGCAGCCCTAGGGACGAGCAGTACTTC.

V is TRBV13 and J is TRBJ1-4, with unresolved D. V was shortened by 5 bases and J by 0 bases, with 16 bases between the two germline ends. CDR3 length: 17 amino acids. CDR1 and CDR2 (germline): PRHDT, FYEKMQ (reference sequence). CDR3 in amino acids: CASSERPSGTTNEKLFF. CDR3 coding DNA: TGTGCCAGCAGCGAACGGCCCTCGGGGACAACTAATGAAAAACTGTTTTTT.

The rearrangement joins TRBV6-6 to TRBJ2-1, with 11 bases lining up with TRBD2. CDR3 size: 15 residues. J gave up 6 bases and V 9 bases, and 10 bases lay outside the gene matches. Germline CDR1 and CDR2: MNHNY and SVGAGI (reference sequence). The CDR3 here is CASGPSGGKGNEQFF. CDR3 in DNA: TGTGCCAGTGGGCCTAGCGGGGGGAAAGGCAATGAGCAGTTCTTC.

The chain links TRBV7-9 to TRBJ1-4, with TRBD1 identical over 11 bases. Per the germline V gene, CDR1 is SEHNR and CDR2 is FQNEAQ (reference sequence). The CDR3 spans 17 residues. Unmatched junction bases numbered 8, after V lost 5 bases and J lost 3 bases. In DNA, the CDR3 is TGTGCCAGCAGCCCCTCGGACAGGGGGCCTGCTAATGAAAAACTGTTTTTT. This sequence encodes CASSPSDRGPANEKLFF.

The chain has TRBV7-2 and TRBJ2-1; 8 bases agree with TRBD1. The CDR3 is 16 amino acids. Looked up from germline, CDR1 is SGHTA and CDR2 is FQGNSA. Germline trimming cut 5 bases from V and 5 bases from J; bases unmatched to any gene: 11. The CDR3 loop is CASSPTVGTGNNEQFF. The CDR3 DNA reads TGTGCCAGCAGCCCGACTGTTGGGACAGGCAACAATGAGCAGTTCTTC.

This sequence joins TRBV18 and TRBJ1-1; 8 bases fit TRBD1. The CDR3 totals 14 residues. CDR1 is KGHSH and CDR2 is LQKENI in the germline V gene. After removal of 6 bases from V and 4 bases from J, the junction contained 7 bases not matched to a gene. The CDR3 DNA reads TGTGCCAGCTCCCAAGACAGGGGTGGCACTGAAGCTTTCTTT. This gives the protein CASSQDRGGTEAFF.

This chain connects TRBV27 to TRBJ1-5; possible D gene TRBD1, 5 bases. CDR3 length: 15 amino acids. Deletions cut 6 bases from V and 3 bases from J, with 15 bases between. Germline V CDR1 and CDR2: MNHEY, SMNVEV (reference sequence). The CDR3 bases are TGTGCCAGCAGCAAACAAGGGACTTTCAATCAGCCCCAGCATTTT. It yields the protein CASSKQGTFNQPQHF.

The chain is built from TRBV7-9 and TRBJ1-5; 7 nucleotides align to TRBD1. The CDR3 loop spans 18 amino acids. Germline CDR1 is SEHNR and CDR2 is FQNEAQ (reference sequence). The V segment lost 1 base and the J segment 0 bases; nucleotides outside the gene matches: 9. This chain's CDR3 is CASSLVPGTAVSNQPQHF. CDR3 in DNA: TGTGCCAGCAGCTTAGTACCCGGGACAGCGGTTAGCAATCAGCCCCAGCATTTT.